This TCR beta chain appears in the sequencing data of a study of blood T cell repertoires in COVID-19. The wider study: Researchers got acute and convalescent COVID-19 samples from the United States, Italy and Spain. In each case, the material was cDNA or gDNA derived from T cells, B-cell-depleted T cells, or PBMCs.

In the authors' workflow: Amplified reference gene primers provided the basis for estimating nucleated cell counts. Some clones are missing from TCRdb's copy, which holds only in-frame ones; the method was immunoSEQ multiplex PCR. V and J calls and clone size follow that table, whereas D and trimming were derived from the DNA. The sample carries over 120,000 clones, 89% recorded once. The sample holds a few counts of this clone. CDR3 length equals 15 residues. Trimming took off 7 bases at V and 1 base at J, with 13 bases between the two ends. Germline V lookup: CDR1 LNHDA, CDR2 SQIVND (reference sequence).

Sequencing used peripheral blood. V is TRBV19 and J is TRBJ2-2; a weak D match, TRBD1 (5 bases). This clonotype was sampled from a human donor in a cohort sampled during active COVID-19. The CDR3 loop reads CASTMGHRNTGELFF. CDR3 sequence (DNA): TGTGCCAGTACCATGGGGCACAGGAACACCGGGGAGCTGTTTTTT.